These T cell receptor beta chains were read from a single sample in a study of low-dose radiotherapy and immunotherapy resistance in tumors. TCRdb redid the calling of the reads with MiXCR, one entry per CDR3 protein. In the table there are more than 45,000 distinct CDR3 sequences, 20% to 25% of which are singletons. Sequencing was performed on PBMCs, taken before treatment. All receptors come from a male donor with prostate cancer. CDR3s include the opening cysteine and the closing phenylalanine or tryptophan. The D gene is left open where the match is weak. The size of a clone is reported for some rows only, either as once, few or many, or as a class for expanded clones.

DNA: TGTGCCAGCTCACCACCGACCTACGAGCAGTACTTC
CDR3: CASSPPTYEQYF
size: many
V: TRBV18
D: -
J: TRBJ2-7

DNA: TGTGCCAGCAGCTTAGATAGACAGGGGTATCAGCCCCAGCATTTT
CDR3: CASSLDRQGYQPQHF
size: many
V: TRBV7-2
D: TRBD1
J: TRBJ1-5

DNA: TGTGCCAGCAGTCGAGTAGCGGGAGCTTACAATGAGCAGTTCTTC
CDR3: CASSRVAGAYNEQFF
size: -
V: TRBV12-3/TRBV12-4
D: TRBD2
J: TRBJ2-1

DNA: TGCAGCGTGCCGGGACCGGGCGGTGGAAAACTGTTTTTT
CDR3: CSVPGPGGGKLFF
size: many
V: TRBV29-1
D: -
J: TRBJ1-4

DNA: TGCGCCAGCAGCACAGGGGGGTACACTGAAGCTTTCTTT
CDR3: CASSTGGYTEAFF
size: many
V: TRBV5-1
D: TRBD1
J: TRBJ1-1

DNA: TGCAGTGCTAGAGAGCTAGCGGGGAATTCAGATACGCAGTATTTT
CDR3: CSARELAGNSDTQYF
size: -
V: TRBV20-1
D: TRBD2
J: TRBJ2-3

DNA: TGCGCCAGCAACGGGCTCGTCGGCACAGATACGCAGTATTTT
CDR3: CASNGLVGTDTQYF
size: many
V: TRBV5-1
D: -
J: TRBJ2-3

DNA: TGCAGTGCTAGAGCCCCAACAGGGCCGGGTTACGAGCAGTACTTC
CDR3: CSARAPTGPGYEQYF
size: many
V: TRBV20-1
D: -
J: TRBJ2-7

DNA: TGTGCCAGCAGCTTGGATGCAGGGAGGGGCACTGAAGCTTTCTTT
CDR3: CASSLDAGRGTEAFF
size: few
V: TRBV5-6
D: -
J: TRBJ1-1

DNA: TGTGCCAGCAGTTATCCGGACAGTGGCTACACCTTC
CDR3: CASSYPDSGYTF
size: many
V: TRBV6-1
D: -
J: TRBJ1-2

DNA: TGCGCCAGCAGCGACTATAGCGGGAGTATGGTCAATGAGCAGTTCTTC
CDR3: CASSDYSGSMVNEQFF
size: many
V: TRBV5-1
D: TRBD2
J: TRBJ2-1

DNA: TGCGCCAGCAGCTTGACTAGCGGGGGTAGCACAGATACGCAGTATTTT
CDR3: CASSLTSGGSTDTQYF
size: -
V: TRBV5-1
D: TRBD2
J: TRBJ2-3

DNA: TGCAGTCTCGGACTAGCGGGGACAAACAATGAGCAGTTCTTC
CDR3: CSLGLAGTNNEQFF
size: many
V: TRBV20-1
D: TRBD2
J: TRBJ2-1

DNA: TGTGCCAGCAGCTTGGCTGGGTCCGGGTATGGAGGAGCTTTCTTT
CDR3: CASSLAGSGYGGAFF
size: -
V: TRBV5-6
D: -
J: TRBJ1-1

DNA: TGTGCCTGCAGTTACTCAGAATTCCAAGAGACCCAGTACTTC
CDR3: CACSYSEFQETQYF
size: -
V: TRBV6-2/TRBV6-3
D: -
J: TRBJ2-5

DNA: TGTGCCAGCAGCTTACAGGGACAGGGTGGAAACACCATATATTTT
CDR3: CASSLQGQGGNTIYF
size: many
V: TRBV28
D: TRBD1
J: TRBJ1-3

DNA: TGCGCCAGCAGCTTTGACAGGGGGGCCTACGAGCAGTACTTC
CDR3: CASSFDRGAYEQYF
size: many
V: TRBV5-1
D: TRBD1
J: TRBJ2-7

DNA: TGTGCCAGCAGTCAAGAAACTAGCGGGAGGGCCTCTCGGCGCAATGAGCAGTTCTTC
CDR3: CASSQETSGRASRRNEQFF
size: many
V: TRBV6-1
D: TRBD2
J: TRBJ2-1

DNA: TGTGCCAGCAGCCCCTCCGGCTACGAGCAGTACTTC
CDR3: CASSPSGYEQYF
size: many
V: TRBV6-6
D: -
J: TRBJ2-7

DNA: TGTGCCAGCAGAAGACCCCGGGAGGCAACTAATGAAAAACTGTTTTTT
CDR3: CASRRPREATNEKLFF
size: many
V: TRBV2
D: -
J: TRBJ1-4

DNA: TGTGCCATCAGTGCACGGGATTCTAGCACAGATACGCAGTATTTT
CDR3: CAISARDSSTDTQYF
size: -
V: TRBV10-3
D: -
J: TRBJ2-3

DNA: TGTGCCAGCAGTGCCGGGACCGGAGAACTCTACAATGAGCAGTTCTTC
CDR3: CASSAGTGELYNEQFF
size: few
V: TRBV28
D: -
J: TRBJ2-1

DNA: TGTGCCAGCAAACCCGACAGGGGAGGTCGAGAGACCCAGTACTTC
CDR3: CASKPDRGGRETQYF
size: many
V: TRBV28
D: TRBD1
J: TRBJ2-5

DNA: TGTGCCAGCAGGGGACTGACCACTGAAGCTTTCTTT
CDR3: CASRGLTTEAFF
size: many
V: TRBV27
D: -
J: TRBJ1-1

DNA: TGCAGTGCCGATAGCAGCGGACAGGGGACTGAAAAACTGTTTTTT
CDR3: CSADSSGQGTEKLFF
size: many
V: TRBV20-1
D: TRBD1
J: TRBJ1-4

DNA: TGTGCCAGCAGCCAAGGGGCGCGACTAGAGGCAGATACGCAGTATTTT
CDR3: CASSQGARLEADTQYF
size: -
V: TRBV3-1
D: -
J: TRBJ2-3

DNA: TGTGCCAGCACCCCCGAGAGGTTACCGAACACTGAAGCTTTCTTT
CDR3: CASTPERLPNTEAFF
size: -
V: TRBV6-1
D: -
J: TRBJ1-1

DNA: TGTGCCAGTAGTCCTATACTAGCGGGAGGGCCAGAGGACGAGCAGTACTTC
CDR3: CASSPILAGGPEDEQYF
size: once
V: TRBV19
D: TRBD2
J: TRBJ2-7

DNA: TGCGCCAGCAGCTCTAGCGGGGGGTCCTACAATGAGCAGTTCTTC
CDR3: CASSSSGGSYNEQFF
size: -
V: TRBV5-1
D: TRBD2
J: TRBJ2-1